This T cell receptor beta chain was identified in a study of blood T cell repertoires in COVID-19. Turning to the study itself: The samples span acute and convalescent COVID-19 from the United States, Italy and Spain. Sources were T cells, B-cell-depleted T cells, or PBMCs; the material itself was cDNA or gDNA.

This CDR3 has 14 residues. The germline V gene encodes CDR1 MNHEY and CDR2 SVGAGI. The ends were cut back, 7 bases at V and 7 bases at J, with 19 bases in the middle. Authors' data handling: Reference gene primer amplification yielded estimated nucleated cell counts. Data came from immunoSEQ multiplex PCR; TCRdb stores just in-frame clones and leaves some out. That table is the source of V, J and clone size, and D and trimming were worked out from the DNA. The sample lists about 100,000 clones, around 90% occurring once. The rearrangement uses TRBV6-5 and TRBJ1-2; no reliable D call. This clonotype was obtained from a woman aged 60-75 years with acute or convalescent COVID-19. The sequenced sample was peripheral blood. The CDR3 loop is CASTSWVPSGGYTF. CDR3 nucleotides: TGTGCCAGCACTTCGTGGGTGCCTTCGGGTGGCTACACCTTC.